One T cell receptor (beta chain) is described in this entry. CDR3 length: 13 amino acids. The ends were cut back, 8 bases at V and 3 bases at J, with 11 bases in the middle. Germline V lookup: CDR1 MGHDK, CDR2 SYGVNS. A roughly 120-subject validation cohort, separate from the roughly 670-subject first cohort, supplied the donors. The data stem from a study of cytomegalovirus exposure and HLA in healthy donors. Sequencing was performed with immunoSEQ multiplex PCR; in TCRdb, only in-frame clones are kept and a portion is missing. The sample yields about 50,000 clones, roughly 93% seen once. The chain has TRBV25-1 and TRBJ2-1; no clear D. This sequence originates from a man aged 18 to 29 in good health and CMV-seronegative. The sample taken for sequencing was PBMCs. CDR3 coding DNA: TGTGCCAGCCGTAGCACGGGCTACAATGAGCAGTTCTTC. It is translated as CASRSTGYNEQFF.